This TCR beta chain was sequenced in a study of CD8 T cells in Susac syndrome. The study's findings and limits: Only a relatively small number of individuals were included in the TCR sequencing and HLA analysis.

CD8+ and CD4+ T cells from blood underwent TCR beta sequencing. Treatment-naive patients with stable or active relapsing-remitting disease were the multiple sclerosis controls. Through negative isolation, CD4+ and CD8+ T cells were obtained, while TEMRA cells were enriched using FACS. Trimming pared 0 bases from V and 10 bases from J, leaving 17 bases between. Per the germline V gene, CDR1 is SGDLS and CDR2 is YYNGEE. The CDR3 is made up of 16 amino acids. About 0.45 to 1 ug RNA was reverse transcribed with random hexamers. TCRdb analysed the immunoSEQ multiplex PCR reads with MiXCR anew, one entry per CDR3 protein. Of around 71,000 distinct CDR3 sequences listed, 96% are singletons. For this clonotype: Antigen specificity is unknown.

The chain joins TRBV9 to TRBJ1-6, with D tentatively TRBD1 (5 bases). This sequence was found in a human donor with multiple sclerosis. The sequenced sample consisted of CD4+ T cells from PBMCs. CDR3 residues: CASSVVPGPFASPLHF. The CDR3 bases are TGTGCCAGCAGCGTAGTCCCAGGGCCCTTCGCATCACCCCTCCACTTT.